This TCR beta chain stems from a study of T cell responses to AZD1222 COVID-19 vaccine. General study points: Scientists sampled the repertoires only once the peak T cell response had passed. Donors in the cohort were predominantly white British and more often female, and clonal diversity was possibly underestimated. Within unmutated variant regions lay the reported targets of nearly half of spike-specific TCRs. Spike regions recognized by vaccine-associated CD4 TCRs spanned the protein, led by 160-218 and 743-854.

The table came from immunoSEQ multiplex PCR; TCRdb's copy has only in-frame clones and leaves some out. The table lists around 190,000 clones, about 86% of them singletons, with 11% in the top ten. On this clone: The target antigen is unknown.

The specimen comprised peripheral blood, sampled 28 days after the second AZD1222 dose. This sequence originates from an adult who received the AZD1222 COVID-19 vaccine.

The CDR3 reads CASSLRPGLAGGRSTGELFF. In DNA, the CDR3 is TGTGCCAGCAGCCTTCGACCCGGACTAGCGGGGGGGCGTAGCACCGGGGAGCTGTTTTTT. The V gene is TRBV3-1 (or the pseudogene TRBV3-2), the J gene TRBJ2-2, with 15 bases matching TRBD2. Germline-derived CDR1 and CDR2 are LGHDT and YNNKEL (reference sequence). The CDR3 is 20 amino acids. With 4 bases clipped from V and 4 bases from J, the junction kept 13 bases outside the gene matches.